This T cell receptor (beta chain) derives from a study of spatial heterogeneity in lung cancer. Background on the study: Each unique TCR and UMI combination was seen more than ten times on average in raw reads.

Every TCR cDNA molecule bore its own unique molecular identifier. One entry per CDR3 protein results from TCRdb running MiXCR on the 5' RACE reads. The table shows approximately 9,400 distinct CDR3 sequences, with approximately 5% occurring only once. This clonotype was detected many times. Its antigen is not identified. Time point here: sample taken at primary tumor resection. No cell sorting; template was whole RNA from tumor, lung tissue or PBMC. Samples were obtained from some 70 donors, all untreated early-stage non-small cell lung cancer patients. Broader study findings: Expanded tumor TCRs that were ubiquitous appeared in blood more at resection than follow-up.

There are 11 residues in the CDR3. Germline V gene data show CDR1 as SQVTM and CDR2 as ANQGSEA. V dropped 4 bases and J dropped 6 bases, with 10 bases sitting between them. The chain recombines TRBV29-1 with TRBJ2-7, with D possibly TRBD2 on 6 matching bases. This clonotype was obtained from a male donor with early-stage non-small cell lung cancer. Sequenced material: PBMCs, taken at surgery. This chain's CDR3 is CSVVGGAEQYF. CDR3 DNA: TGCAGCGTTGTTGGAGGGGCCGAGCAGTACTTC.